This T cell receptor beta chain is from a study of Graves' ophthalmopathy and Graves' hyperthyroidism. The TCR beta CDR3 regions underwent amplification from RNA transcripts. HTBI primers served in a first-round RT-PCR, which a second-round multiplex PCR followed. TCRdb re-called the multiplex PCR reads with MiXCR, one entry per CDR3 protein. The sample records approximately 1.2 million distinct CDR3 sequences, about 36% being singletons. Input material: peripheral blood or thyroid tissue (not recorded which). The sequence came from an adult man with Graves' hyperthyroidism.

CDR3 protein: CASRAGSEQYF. CDR3 nucleotides: TGTGCCAGCAGGGCCGGTAGCGAGCAGTACTTC. The rearrangement uses TRBV25-1 and TRBJ2-7; D remains unclear. Per the germline V gene, CDR1 is MGHDK and CDR2 is SYGVNS. The length of the CDR3 is 11 residues. V lost 6 bases and J 6 bases, leaving 9 bases between the germline ends.